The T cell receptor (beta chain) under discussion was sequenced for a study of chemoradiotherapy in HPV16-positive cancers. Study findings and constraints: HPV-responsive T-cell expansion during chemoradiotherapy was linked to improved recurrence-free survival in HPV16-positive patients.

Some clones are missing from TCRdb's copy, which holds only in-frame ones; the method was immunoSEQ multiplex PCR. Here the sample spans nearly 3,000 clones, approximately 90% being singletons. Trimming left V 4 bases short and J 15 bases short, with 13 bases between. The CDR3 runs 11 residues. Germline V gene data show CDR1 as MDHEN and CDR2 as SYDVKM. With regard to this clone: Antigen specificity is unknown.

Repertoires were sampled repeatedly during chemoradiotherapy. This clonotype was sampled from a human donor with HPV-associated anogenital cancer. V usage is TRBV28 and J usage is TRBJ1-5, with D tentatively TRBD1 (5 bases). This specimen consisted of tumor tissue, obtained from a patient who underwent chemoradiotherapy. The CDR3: CASSYGTVRHF. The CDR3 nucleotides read TGTGCCAGCAGTTATGGGACTGTCAGGCATTTT.